The rows below give T cell receptor beta chains drawn from one sample of a study of T cell changes during pregnancy in multiple sclerosis. Profiling relied on immunoSEQ multiplex PCR, and the TCRdb table lists in-frame clones only, not all of them. Of 58,000 or so clones listed, less than 90% are singletons. The sequencing here drew on CD4+ T cells from peripheral blood mononuclear cells, taken in the third trimester of pregnancy. These TCRs come from a female donor with multiple sclerosis, enrolled in a pregnancy study. Both conserved end residues are part of each CDR3. Fields, in order: D gene, V gene, J gene, clone size, CDR3 DNA, CDR3 protein. The D gene is left open where the match is weak. Size is stated for part of the rows, as once, few or many counts, or as a class when the clone is expanded.

>-|TRBV7-2|TRBJ1-4|-
TGTGCCAGCAGCTTACTTTCCTCTAATGAAAAACTGTTTTTT
CASSLLSSNEKLFF
>-|TRBV11-2|TRBJ2-1|-
TGTGCCAGCAGCCCATTGTCGAGCTCCTACAATGAGCAGTTCTTC
CASSPLSSSYNEQFF
>-|TRBV2|TRBJ1-1|few
TGTGCCAGCGATAAGACAGGAGAGAACACTGAAGCTTTCTTT
CASDKTGENTEAFF
>-|TRBV19|TRBJ1-2|-
TGTGCCAGTACATCGACAGCTAACTATGGCTACACCTTC
CASTSTANYGYTF
>-|TRBV13|TRBJ2-5|once
TGTGCCAGCAGCCCGAGCAAAGAGACCCAGTACTTC
CASSPSKETQYF
>-|TRBV7-2|TRBJ2-1|-
TGTGCCAGCAGCTTAGACGCAGGGTCCCCCAATGAGCAGTTCTTC
CASSLDAGSPNEQFF
>-|TRBV27|TRBJ1-1|-
TGTGCCAGCAGTTTGCGTCTTTCCCCTTGGGCGAACACTGAAGCTTTCTTT
CASSLRLSPWANTEAFF
>TRBD1|TRBV2|TRBJ1-5|-
TGTGCCAGTTTATTACAGGGGAAGGGTCAGCCCCAGCATTTT
CASLLQGKGQPQHF
>-|TRBV29-1|TRBJ1-1|once
TGCAGCGTACAAAGACAGGCCACTGAAGCTTTCTTT
CSVQRQATEAFF
>-|TRBV18|TRBJ1-2|-
TGTGCCAGCTCACCACGTGGGAGGGTGGATGGCTACACCTTC
CASSPRGRVDGYTF
>TRBD1|TRBV5-4|TRBJ2-7|-
TGTGCCAGCAGCGATAACAACCTCCGGGACAGGAGCTCCTACGAGCAGTACTTC
CASSDNNLRDRSSYEQYF
>-|TRBV7-8|TRBJ1-5|-
TGTGCCAGCAGCTTGTTAGGGGATAGCAATCAGCCCCAGCATTTT
CASSLLGDSNQPQHF